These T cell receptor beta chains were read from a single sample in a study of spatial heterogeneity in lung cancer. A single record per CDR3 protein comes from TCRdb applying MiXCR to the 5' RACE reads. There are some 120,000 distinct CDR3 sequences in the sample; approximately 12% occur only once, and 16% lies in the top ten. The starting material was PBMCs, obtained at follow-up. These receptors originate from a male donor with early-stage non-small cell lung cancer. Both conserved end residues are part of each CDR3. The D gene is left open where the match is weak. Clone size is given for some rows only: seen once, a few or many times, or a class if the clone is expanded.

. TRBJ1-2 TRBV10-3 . TGTGCCATCACTCCACGGACAGACACTAACTATGGCTACACCTTC CAITPRTDTNYGYTF
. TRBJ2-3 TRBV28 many TGTGCCAGCCTACAGGGAGCCACAGATACGCAGTATTTT CASLQGATDTQYF
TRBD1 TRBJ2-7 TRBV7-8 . TGTGCCAGCAGCCCCAGACAGGGTTACTCCTACGAGCAGTACTTC CASSPRQGYSYEQYF
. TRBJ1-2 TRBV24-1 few TGTGCCACCAGTGATATCACAGTGAACTATGGCTACACCTTC CATSDITVNYGYTF
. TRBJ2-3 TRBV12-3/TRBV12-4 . TGTGCCAGCCGACTGAGGGATACGCAGTATTTT CASRLRDTQYF
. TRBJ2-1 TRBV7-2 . TGTGCCAGCAGCTTAATAGGGCCAGCCTCCTACAATGAGCAGTTCTTC CASSLIGPASYNEQFF
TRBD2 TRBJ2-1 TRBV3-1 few TGTGCCAGCAGCCAAGTGACTAGCGGGTCCTACAATGAGCAGTTCTTC CASSQVTSGSYNEQFF
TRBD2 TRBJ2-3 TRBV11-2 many TGTGCCAGCAGCCCCAGGACTAGCGGGGGGGCCACAGATACGCAGTATTTT CASSPRTSGGATDTQYF
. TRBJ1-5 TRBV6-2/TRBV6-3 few TGTGCCAGCAGTTTCGAGTGGGACTTTCCCCAGCATTTT CASSFEWDFPQHF
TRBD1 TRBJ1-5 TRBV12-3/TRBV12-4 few TGTGCCAGCAGAATGGACAGGGGGCGCGGGCAGCCCCAGCATTTT CASRMDRGRGQPQHF
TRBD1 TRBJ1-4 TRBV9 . TGTGCCAGCAGCGGCGCGTTCGGGACAGGGGTTGAAAAACTGTTTTTT CASSGAFGTGVEKLFF
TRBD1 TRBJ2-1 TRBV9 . TGTGCCAGCAGCCGAAGACAGGGGCTTAACAATGAGCAGTTCTTC CASSRRQGLNNEQFF
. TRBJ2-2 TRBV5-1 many TGCGCCAGCAGCTTGGCCGGCAGCCCGAACACCGGGGAGCTGTTTTTT CASSLAGSPNTGELFF
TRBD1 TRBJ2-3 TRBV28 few TGTGCCAGCAGTATGGGACAGTTCACAGATACGCAGTATTTT CASSMGQFTDTQYF
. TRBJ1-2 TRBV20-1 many TGCAGTGCTAGAGGGAGGGGATCAGATGGCTACACCTTC CSARGRGSDGYTF
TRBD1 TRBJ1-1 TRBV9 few TGTGCCAGCAGCTTGAGGACAGGACCGAACACTGAAGCTTTCTTT CASSLRTGPNTEAFF
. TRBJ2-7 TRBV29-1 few TGCAGCGGAGGCTGGGGCTACGAGCAGTACTTC CSGGWGYEQYF
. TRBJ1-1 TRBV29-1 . TGCAGCGTTGCCGGGAGGGCACGGACTGAAGCTTTCTTT CSVAGRARTEAFF
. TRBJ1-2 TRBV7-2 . TGTGCCAGCAGCTGGACCCAGCCTAGCTATGGCTACACCTTC CASSWTQPSYGYTF
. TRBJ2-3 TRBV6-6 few TGTGCCAGCAAGGCAGCTAGCACAGATACGCAGTATTTT CASKAASTDTQYF
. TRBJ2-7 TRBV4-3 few TGCGCCAGCAGCCAAGGCCGCGGACTGCGATACGAGCAGTACTTC CASSQGRGLRYEQYF
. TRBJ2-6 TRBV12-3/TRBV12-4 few TGTGCCAGCAGGACGACTAACTCTGGGGCCAACGTCCTGACTTTC CASRTTNSGANVLTF
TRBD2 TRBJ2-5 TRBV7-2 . TGTGCCAGCAGCCAGAGCGGGGGGGCAACAGAGACCCAGTACTTC CASSQSGGATETQYF
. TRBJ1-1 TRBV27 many TGTGCCAGCAGTGAGACGCCGGGACACCGGGCTTTCTTT CASSETPGHRAFF
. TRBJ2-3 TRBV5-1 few TGCGCCAGCAGCTTCAGTTGGGGGCACGGAGATACGCAGTATTTT CASSFSWGHGDTQYF
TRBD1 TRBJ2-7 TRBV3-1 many TGTGCCAGCAGCCAAGACACCGGGACAGGGGTTTACGAGCAGTACTTC CASSQDTGTGVYEQYF
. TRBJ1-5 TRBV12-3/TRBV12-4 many TGTGCCAGCAGTTTAAGACCGCCGCTATTAGCTTATAGCAATCAGCCCCAGCATTTT CASSLRPPLLAYSNQPQHF
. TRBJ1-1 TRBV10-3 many TGTGCCACCCGGGCCAGGAACACTGAAGCTTTCTTT CATRARNTEAFF
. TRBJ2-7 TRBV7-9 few TGTGCCAGCAGCTACCAGGGGTACGAGCAGTACTTC CASSYQGYEQYF
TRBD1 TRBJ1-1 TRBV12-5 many TGTGCTAGTGGTTTGCCCAGGGGGTTAACTGAAGCTTTCTTT CASGLPRGLTEAFF
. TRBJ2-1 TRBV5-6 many TGTGCCAGCAGCTTAGGGGACCTCTTAGTCTTC CASSLGDLLVF
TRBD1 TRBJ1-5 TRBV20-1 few TGCAGTGCTAGAGAGGGACAGGGGGCAAGTCAGCCCCAGCATTTT CSAREGQGASQPQHF
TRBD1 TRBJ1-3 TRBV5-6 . TGTGCCAGCAACACGGACAGGGCTGGAAACACCATATATTTT CASNTDRAGNTIYF
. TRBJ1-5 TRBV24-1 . TGTGCCACCAGTTCGTATAGCAATCAGCCCCAGCATTTT CATSSYSNQPQHF
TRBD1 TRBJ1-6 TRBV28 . TGTGCCACTAAATTAGGGACAGTTTTTGTTTCACCCCTCCACTTT CATKLGTVFVSPLHF
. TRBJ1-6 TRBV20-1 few TGCAGTGCTAGAGACAGGAATTCACCCCTCCACTTT CSARDRNSPLHF
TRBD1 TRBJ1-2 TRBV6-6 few TGTGCCAGCAGCACAACAGGGGTTAGTGGCTACACCTTC CASSTTGVSGYTF
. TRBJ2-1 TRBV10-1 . TGCGCCAGCAGTGAAAGTTTGCTGCCCCATCGGTTCTTC CASSESLLPHRFF
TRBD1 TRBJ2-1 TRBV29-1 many TGCAGCGTTGAGGGGAACGACAGGGCTGGCGAGCAGTTCTTC CSVEGNDRAGEQFF
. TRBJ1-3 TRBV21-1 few TGTGCCAGTTGCGGACTGAAAAACACCATATATTTT CASCGLKNTIYF
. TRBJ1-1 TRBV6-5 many TGTGCCAGCAGTTACGGAGGCCTCACTGAAGCTTTCTTT CASSYGGLTEAFF
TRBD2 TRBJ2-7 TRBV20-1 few TGCAGTGCTAGAGACGGGACTAGCGGATCCTACGAGCAGTACTTC CSARDGTSGSYEQYF
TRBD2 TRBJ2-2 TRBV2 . TGTGCCAGCAGCCTCACCGGGACTACGAACACCGGGGAGCTGTTTTTT CASSLTGTTNTGELFF
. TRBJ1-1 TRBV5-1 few TGCGCCAGCGGGGAACAGGGTATGAACACTGAAGCTTTCTTT CASGEQGMNTEAFF
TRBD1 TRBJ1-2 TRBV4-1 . TGCGCCAGCAGCCAACGGACAGGGAGGGAGAACTATGGCTACACCTTC CASSQRTGRENYGYTF
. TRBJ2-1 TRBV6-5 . TGTGCCAGCAAGACAGAAGCTACCTACAATGAGCAGTTCTTC CASKTEATYNEQFF